This T cell receptor beta chain derives from a study of T cell responses to AZD1222 COVID-19 vaccine. Germline V gene sequence: CDR1 MNHEY, CDR2 SVGAGI. The CDR3 has 12 amino acids. Trimming cost V 5 bases and J 6 bases, with 11 bases left between them. Some clones are missing from TCRdb's copy, which holds only in-frame ones; the method was immunoSEQ multiplex PCR. There are about 100,000 clones in the sample; about 86% occur only once, and 15% to 20% lies in the top ten. V is TRBV6-5 and J is TRBJ2-7, with D uncertain. The specimen was peripheral blood, collected on day 0 of AZD1222 vaccination. This TCR derives from an adult in good health. As DNA, the CDR3 is TGTGCCAGCAGTAACCCGGGTGGCGAGCAGTACTTC. As protein: CASSNPGGEQYF.